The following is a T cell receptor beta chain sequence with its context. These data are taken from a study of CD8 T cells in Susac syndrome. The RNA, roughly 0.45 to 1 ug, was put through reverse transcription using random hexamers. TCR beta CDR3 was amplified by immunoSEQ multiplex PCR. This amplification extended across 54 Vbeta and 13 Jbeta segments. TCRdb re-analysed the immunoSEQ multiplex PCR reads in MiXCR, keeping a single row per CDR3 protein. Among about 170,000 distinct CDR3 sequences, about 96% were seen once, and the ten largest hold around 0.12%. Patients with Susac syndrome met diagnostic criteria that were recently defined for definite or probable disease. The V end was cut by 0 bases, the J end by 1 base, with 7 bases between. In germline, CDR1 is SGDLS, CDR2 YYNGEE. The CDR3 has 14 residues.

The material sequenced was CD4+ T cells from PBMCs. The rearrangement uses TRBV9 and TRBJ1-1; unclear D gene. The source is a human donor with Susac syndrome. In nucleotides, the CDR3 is TGTGCCAGCAGCGTAGCTCCCCCGAACACTGAAGCTTTCTTT. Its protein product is CASSVAPPNTEAFF.